This TCR beta chain emerged from a study of blood T cell repertoires in COVID-19. Background on the study: Collection of acute and convalescent COVID-19 samples took place in the United States, Italy and Spain. T cells, B-cell-depleted T cells, or PBMCs provided the cDNA or gDNA that served as material.

Original data processing: Estimation of nucleated cell counts relied on the amplification of reference gene primers. This table comes from immunoSEQ multiplex PCR, and its TCRdb copy is limited to in-frame clones, with some not included. V and J calls and clone size are copied from that table; D and trimming were computed from the DNA. The sample has some 42,000 clones, around 81% seen once. This CDR3 has 20 amino acids. The V end was cut by 2 bases, the J end by 2 bases, with 24 bases between. Germline V lookup: CDR1 MNHEY, CDR2 SMNVEV (reference sequence). Sample: peripheral blood. The source is a man over 45 with active COVID-19. This sequence joins TRBV27 and TRBJ2-2; D perhaps matches TRBD2 (7 bases). CDR3 sequence (DNA): TGTGCCAGCAGTTTACTTAAGGGGGGGAGTTTCGAAAAAAACACCGGGGAGCTGTTTTTT. It specifies CASSLLKGGSFEKNTGELFF.